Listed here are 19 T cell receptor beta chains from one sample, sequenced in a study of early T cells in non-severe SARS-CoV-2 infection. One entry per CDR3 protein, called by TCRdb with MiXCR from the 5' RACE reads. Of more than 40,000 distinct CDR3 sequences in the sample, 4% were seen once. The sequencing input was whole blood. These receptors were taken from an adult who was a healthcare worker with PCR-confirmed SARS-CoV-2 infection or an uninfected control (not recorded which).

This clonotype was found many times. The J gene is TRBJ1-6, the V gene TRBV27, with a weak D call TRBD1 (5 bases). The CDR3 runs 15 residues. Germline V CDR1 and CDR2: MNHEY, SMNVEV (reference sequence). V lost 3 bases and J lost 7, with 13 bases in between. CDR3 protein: CASSFWGNGNSPLHF. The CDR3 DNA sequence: TGTGCCAGCAGTTTTTGGGGGAATGGAAATTCACCCCTCCACTTT.

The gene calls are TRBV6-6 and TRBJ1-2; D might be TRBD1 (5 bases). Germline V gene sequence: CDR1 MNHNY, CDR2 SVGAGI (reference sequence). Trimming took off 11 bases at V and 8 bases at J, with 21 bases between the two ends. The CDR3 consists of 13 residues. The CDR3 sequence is CAARGRESGGYTF. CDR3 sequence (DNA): TGTGCCGCCCGAGGCAGGGAGTCCGGGGGCTACACCTTC.

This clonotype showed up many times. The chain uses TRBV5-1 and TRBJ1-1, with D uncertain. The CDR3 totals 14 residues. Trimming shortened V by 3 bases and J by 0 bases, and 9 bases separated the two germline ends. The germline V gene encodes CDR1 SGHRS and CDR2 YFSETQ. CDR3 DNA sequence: TGCGCCAGCAGCTCCAGTTTAATGAACACTGAAGCTTTCTTT. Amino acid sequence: CASSSSLMNTEAFF. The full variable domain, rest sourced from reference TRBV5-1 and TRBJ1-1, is KAGVTQTPRYLIKTRGQQVTLSCSPISGHRSVSWYQQTPGQGLQFLFEYFSETQRNKGNFPGRFSGRQFSNSRSEMNVSTLELGDSALYLCASSSSLMNTEAFFGQGTRLTVV.

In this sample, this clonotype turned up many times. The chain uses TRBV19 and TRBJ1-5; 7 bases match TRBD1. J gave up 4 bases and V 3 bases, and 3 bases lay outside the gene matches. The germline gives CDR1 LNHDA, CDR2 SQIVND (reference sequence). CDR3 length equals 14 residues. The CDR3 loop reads CASSIGTDNQPQHF. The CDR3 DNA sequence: TGTGCCAGTAGTATCGGGACAGATAATCAGCCCCAGCATTTT.

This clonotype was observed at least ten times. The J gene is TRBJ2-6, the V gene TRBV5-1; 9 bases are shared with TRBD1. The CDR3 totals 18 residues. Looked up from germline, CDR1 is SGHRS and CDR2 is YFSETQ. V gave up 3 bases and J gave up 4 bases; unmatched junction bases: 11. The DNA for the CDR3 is TGCGCCAGCAGCTCGACCCGGGACAGGGTAAACGGGGCCAACGTCCTGACTTTC. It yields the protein CASSSTRDRVNGANVLTF.

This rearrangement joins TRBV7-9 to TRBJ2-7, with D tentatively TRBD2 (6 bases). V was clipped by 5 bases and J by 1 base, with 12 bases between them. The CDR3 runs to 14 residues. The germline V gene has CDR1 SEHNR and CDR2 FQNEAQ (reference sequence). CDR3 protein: CASSPRERSYEQYF. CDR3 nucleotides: TGTGCCAGCAGCCCCCGGGAGCGGTCCTACGAGCAGTACTTC.

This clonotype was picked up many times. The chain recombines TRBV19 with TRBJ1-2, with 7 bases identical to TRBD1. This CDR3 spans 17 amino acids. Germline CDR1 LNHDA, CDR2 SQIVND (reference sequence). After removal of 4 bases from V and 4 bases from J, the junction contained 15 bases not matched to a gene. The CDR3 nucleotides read TGTGCCAGTAGTAAGACAGGGTCCCTTCTCCTCGGCTATGGCTACACCTTC. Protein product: CASSKTGSLLLGYGYTF.

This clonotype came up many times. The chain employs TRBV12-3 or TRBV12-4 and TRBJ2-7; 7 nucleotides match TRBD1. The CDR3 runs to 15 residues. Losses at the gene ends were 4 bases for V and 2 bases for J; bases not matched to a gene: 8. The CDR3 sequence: CASSSTGVGPYEQYF. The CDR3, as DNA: TGTGCCAGCAGTTCCACAGGGGTAGGTCCCTACGAGCAGTACTTC.

The CDR3 nucleotides read TGTGCCAGCAGTCAAGGGACTAGCGGGAGCACAGATACGCAGTATTTT. The encoded protein is CASSQGTSGSTDTQYF. The chain carries TRBV2 and TRBJ2-3, with TRBD2 identical over 12 bases. The V segment lost 5 bases and the J segment 0 bases; nucleotides outside the gene matches: 3. Germline V gives CDR1 SNHLY, CDR2 FYNNEI. The CDR3 has 16 residues.

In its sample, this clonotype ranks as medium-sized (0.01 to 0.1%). The DNA for the CDR3 is TGTGCCAGCAGATTCCAAGAGACCCAGTACTTC. This sequence encodes CASRFQETQYF. V and J are TRBV12-3 or TRBV12-4 and TRBJ2-5, with unresolved D. The CDR3 runs 11 residues. V gave up 6 bases and J gave up 1 base, with 3 bases separating them.

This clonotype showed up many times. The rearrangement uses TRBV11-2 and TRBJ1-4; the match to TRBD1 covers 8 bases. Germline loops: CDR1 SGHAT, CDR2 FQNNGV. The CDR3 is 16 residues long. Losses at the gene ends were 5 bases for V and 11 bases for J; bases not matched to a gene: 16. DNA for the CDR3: TGTGCCAGCAGCCCCCCCGGGACAGGTTCCGCGCAGAAACTGTTTTTT. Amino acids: CASSPPGTGSAQKLFF.

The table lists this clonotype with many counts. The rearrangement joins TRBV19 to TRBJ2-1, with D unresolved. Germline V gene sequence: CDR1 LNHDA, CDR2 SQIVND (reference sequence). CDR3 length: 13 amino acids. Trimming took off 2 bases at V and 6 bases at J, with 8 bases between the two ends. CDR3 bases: TGTGCCAGTAGTATACTGTCCGGCAATGAGCAGTTCTTC. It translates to CASSILSGNEQFF.

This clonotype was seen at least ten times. The CDR3 protein is CASQLGTSGNNEQFF. DNA for the CDR3: TGTGCCAGTCAGCTTGGGACTAGCGGCAACAATGAGCAGTTCTTC. The chain employs TRBV19 and TRBJ2-1; 11 bases line up with TRBD2. CDR3 size: 15 residues. Per germline, CDR1 LNHDA and CDR2 SQIVND (reference sequence). V gave up 8 bases and J gave up 5 bases; unmatched junction bases: 8.

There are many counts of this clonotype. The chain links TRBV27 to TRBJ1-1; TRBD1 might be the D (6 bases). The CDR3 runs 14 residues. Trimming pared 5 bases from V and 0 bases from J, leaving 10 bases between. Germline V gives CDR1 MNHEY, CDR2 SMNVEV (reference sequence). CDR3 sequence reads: CASSTTGLNTEAFF. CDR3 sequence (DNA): TGTGCCAGCAGTACGACAGGACTGAACACTGAAGCTTTCTTT.

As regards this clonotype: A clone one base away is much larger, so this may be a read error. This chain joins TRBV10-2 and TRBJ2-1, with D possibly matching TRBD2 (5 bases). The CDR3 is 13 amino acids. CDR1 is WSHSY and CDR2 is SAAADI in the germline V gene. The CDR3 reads CASKLAGNNDQFF. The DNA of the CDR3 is TGCGCCAGCAAGCTAGCCGGGAACAATGATCAGTTCTTC.

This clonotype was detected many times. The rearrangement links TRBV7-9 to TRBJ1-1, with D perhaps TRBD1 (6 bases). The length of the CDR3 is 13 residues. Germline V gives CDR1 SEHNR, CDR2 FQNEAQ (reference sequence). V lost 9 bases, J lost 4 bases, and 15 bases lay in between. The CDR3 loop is CASQLGGRTEAFF. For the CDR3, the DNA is TGTGCCAGTCAACTAGGGGGTCGCACTGAAGCTTTCTTT. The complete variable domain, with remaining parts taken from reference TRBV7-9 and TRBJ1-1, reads DTGVSQNPRHKITKRGQNVTFRCDPISEHNRLYWYRQTLGQGPEFLTYFQNEAQLEKSRLLSDRFSAERPKGSFSTLEIQRTEQGDSAMYLCASQLGGRTEAFFGQGTRLTVV.

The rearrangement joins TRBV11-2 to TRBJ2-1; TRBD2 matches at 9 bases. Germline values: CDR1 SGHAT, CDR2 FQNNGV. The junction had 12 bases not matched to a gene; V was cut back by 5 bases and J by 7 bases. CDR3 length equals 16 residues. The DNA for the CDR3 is TGTGCCAGCAGCCTCCTAGGGGCGGGAGGGTTTAATGAGCAGTTCTTC. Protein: CASSLLGAGGFNEQFF.

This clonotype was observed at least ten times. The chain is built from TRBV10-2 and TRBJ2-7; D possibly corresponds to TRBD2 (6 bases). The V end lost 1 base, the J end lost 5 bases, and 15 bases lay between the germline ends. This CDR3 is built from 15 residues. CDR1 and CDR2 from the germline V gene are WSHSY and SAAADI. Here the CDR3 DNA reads TGCGCCAGCAGTGAGTGGGGCGGGAATGTCGACGAGCAGTACTTC. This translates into CASSEWGGNVDEQYF.

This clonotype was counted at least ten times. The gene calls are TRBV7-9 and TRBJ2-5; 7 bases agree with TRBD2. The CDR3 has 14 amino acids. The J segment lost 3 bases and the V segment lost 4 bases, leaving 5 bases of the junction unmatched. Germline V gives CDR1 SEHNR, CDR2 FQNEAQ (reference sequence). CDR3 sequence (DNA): TGTGCCAGCAGCTCGACTGGACTAGAAGAGACCCAGTACTTC. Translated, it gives CASSSTGLEETQYF.